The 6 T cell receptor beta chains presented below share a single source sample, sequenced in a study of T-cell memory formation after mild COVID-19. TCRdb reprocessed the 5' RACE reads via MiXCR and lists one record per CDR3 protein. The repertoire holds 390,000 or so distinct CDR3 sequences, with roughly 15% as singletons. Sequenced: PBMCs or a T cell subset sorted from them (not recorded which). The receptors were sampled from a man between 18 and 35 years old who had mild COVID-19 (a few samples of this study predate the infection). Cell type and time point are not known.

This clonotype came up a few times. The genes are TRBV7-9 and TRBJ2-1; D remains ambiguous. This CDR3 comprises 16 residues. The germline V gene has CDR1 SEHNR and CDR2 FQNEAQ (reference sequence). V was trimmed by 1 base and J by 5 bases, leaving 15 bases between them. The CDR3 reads CASSLEYNLVHNEQFF. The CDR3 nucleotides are TGTGCCAGCAGCTTAGAATACAACCTCGTCCACAATGAGCAGTTCTTC.

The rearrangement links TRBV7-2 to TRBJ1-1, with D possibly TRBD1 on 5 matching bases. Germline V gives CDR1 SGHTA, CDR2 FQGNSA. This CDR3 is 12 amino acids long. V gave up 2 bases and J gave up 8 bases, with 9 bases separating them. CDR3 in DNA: TGTGCCAGCAGCTTATACACAGGCGAAGCTTTCTTT. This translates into CASSLYTGEAFF.

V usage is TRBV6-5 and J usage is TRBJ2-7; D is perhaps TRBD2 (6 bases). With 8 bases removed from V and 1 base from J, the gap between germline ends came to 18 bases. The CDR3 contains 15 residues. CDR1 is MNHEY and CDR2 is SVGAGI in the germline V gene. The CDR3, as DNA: TGTGCCAGCGCGCGTTACATAGGAGGGTCCTACGAGCAGTACTTC. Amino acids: CASARYIGGSYEQYF.

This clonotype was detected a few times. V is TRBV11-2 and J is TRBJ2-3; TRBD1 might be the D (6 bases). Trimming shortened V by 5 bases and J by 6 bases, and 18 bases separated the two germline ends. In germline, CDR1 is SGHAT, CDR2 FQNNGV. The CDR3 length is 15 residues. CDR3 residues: CASSNIQGRSDTQYF. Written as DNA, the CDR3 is TGTGCCAGCAGCAATATACAGGGTAGGAGTGATACGCAGTATTTT.

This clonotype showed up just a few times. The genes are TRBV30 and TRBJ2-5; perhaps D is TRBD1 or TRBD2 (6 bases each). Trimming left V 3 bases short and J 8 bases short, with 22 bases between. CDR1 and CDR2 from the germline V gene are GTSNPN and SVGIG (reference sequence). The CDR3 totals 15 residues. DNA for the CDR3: TGTGCCTGGAGCGCGTACGGGGGCCTAAGGGGAACCCAGTACTTC. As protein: CAWSAYGGLRGTQYF. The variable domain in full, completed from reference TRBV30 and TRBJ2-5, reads SQTIHQWPATLVQPVGSPLSLECTVEGTSNPNLYWYRQAAGRGLQLLFYSVGIGQISSEVPQNLSASRPQDRQFILSSKKLLLSDSGFYLCAWSAYGGLRGTQYFGPGTRLLVL.

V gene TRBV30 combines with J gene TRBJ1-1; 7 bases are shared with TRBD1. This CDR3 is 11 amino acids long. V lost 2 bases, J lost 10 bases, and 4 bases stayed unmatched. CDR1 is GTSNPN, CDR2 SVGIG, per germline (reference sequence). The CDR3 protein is CAWSQGGGAFF. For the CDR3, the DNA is TGTGCCTGGAGTCAGGGGGGAGGAGCTTTCTTT.